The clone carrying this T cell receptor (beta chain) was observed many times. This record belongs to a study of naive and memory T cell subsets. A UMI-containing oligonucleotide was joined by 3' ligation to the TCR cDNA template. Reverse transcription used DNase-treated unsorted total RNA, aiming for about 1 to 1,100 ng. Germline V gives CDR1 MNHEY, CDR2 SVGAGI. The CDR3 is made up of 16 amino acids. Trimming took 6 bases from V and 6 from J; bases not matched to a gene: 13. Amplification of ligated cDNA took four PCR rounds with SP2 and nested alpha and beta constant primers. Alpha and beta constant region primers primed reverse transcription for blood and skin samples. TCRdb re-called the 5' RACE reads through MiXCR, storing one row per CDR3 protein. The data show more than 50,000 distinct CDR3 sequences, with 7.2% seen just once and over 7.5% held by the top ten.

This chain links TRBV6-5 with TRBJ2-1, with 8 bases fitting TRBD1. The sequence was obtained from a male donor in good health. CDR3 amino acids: CASRKQQGGGVNEQFF. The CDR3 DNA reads TGTGCCAGCAGAAAACAACAGGGGGGTGGTGTCAATGAGCAGTTCTTC.